This T cell receptor beta chain was found in a study of blood T cell repertoires in COVID-19. There are 16 residues in the CDR3. Trimming removed 6 bases from V and 4 bases from J; junction bases left unmatched: 14. Germline V lookup: CDR1 SGHAT, CDR2 FQNNGV. Some clones are missing from TCRdb's copy, which holds only in-frame ones; the method was immunoSEQ multiplex PCR. The sample holds roughly 40,000 clones, around four fifths seen once. The chain couples TRBV11-2 to TRBJ1-2; 7 bases are shared with TRBD1. This sequence was found in a woman of 80 years or more with active or convalescent COVID-19. Sequenced: peripheral blood. DNA of the CDR3: TGTGCCAGCAGGAGTACAGGGGAACGACGGAGCTATGGCTACACCTTC. Translation gives CASRSTGERRSYGYTF. The full variable domain, completed using reference TRBV11-2 and TRBJ1-2, is EAGVAQSPRYKIIEKRQSVAFWCNPISGHATLYWYQQILGQGPKLLIQFQNNGVVDDSQLPKDRFSAERLKGVDSTLKIQPAKLEDSAVYLCASRSTGERRSYGYTFGSGTRLTVV.